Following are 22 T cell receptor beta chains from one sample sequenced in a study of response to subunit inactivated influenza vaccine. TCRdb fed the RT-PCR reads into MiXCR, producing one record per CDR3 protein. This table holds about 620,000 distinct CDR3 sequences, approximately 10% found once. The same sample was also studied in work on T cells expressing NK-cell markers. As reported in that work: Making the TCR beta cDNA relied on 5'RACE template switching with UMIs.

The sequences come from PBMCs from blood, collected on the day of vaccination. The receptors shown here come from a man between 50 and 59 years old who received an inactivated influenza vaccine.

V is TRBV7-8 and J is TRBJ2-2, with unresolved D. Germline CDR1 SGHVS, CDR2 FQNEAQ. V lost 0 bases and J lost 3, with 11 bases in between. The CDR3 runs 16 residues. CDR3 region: CASSLARPDYTGELFF. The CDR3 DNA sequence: TGTGCCAGCAGCTTAGCGAGGCCAGACTACACCGGGGAGCTGTTTTTT. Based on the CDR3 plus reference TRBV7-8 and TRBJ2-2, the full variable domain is GAGVSQSPRYKVAKRGQDVALRCDPISGHVSLFWYQQALGQGPEFLTYFQNEAQLDKSGLPSDRFFAERPEGSVSTLKIQRTQQEDSAVYLCASSLARPDYTGELFFGEGSRLTVL.

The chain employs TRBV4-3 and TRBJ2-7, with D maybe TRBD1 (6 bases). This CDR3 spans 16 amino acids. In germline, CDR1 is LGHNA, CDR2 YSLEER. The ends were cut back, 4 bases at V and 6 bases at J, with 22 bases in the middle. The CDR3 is CASSPQSNRVSTEQYF. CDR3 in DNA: TGCGCCAGCAGCCCCCAATCCAACAGGGTTTCTACCGAGCAGTACTTC.

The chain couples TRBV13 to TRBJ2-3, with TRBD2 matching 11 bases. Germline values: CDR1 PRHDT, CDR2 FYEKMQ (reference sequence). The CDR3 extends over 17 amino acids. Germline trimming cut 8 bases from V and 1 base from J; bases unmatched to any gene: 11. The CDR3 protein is CASRASGRTGGTDTQYF. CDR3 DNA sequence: TGTGCCAGCCGCGCTAGCGGGAGGACGGGGGGCACAGATACGCAGTATTTT.

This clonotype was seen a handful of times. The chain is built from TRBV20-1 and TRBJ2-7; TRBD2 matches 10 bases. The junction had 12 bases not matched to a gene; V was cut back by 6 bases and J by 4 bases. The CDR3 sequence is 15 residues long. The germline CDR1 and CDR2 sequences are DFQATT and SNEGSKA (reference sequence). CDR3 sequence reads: CSADKGTSGKYEQYF. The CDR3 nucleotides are TGCAGTGCCGATAAGGGAACTAGCGGGAAATACGAGCAGTACTTC.

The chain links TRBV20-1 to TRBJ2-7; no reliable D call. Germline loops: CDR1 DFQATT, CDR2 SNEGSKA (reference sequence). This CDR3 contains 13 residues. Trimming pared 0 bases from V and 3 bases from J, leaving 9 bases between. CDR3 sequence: CSARDQTIYEQYF. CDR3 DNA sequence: TGCAGTGCTAGAGATCAAACTATCTACGAGCAGTACTTC.

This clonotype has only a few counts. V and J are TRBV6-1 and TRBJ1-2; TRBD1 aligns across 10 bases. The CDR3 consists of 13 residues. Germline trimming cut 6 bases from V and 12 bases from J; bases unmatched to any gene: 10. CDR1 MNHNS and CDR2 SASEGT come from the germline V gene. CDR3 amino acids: CASSSTGTGVNTF. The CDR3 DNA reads TGTGCCAGCAGCTCAACCGGGACAGGGGTTAACACCTTC.

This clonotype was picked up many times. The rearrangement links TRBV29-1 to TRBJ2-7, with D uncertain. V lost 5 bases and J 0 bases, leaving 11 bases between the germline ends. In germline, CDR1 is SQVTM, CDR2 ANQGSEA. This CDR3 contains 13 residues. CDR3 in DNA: TGCAGCGTTAGTGCCCCTAGCTCCTACGAGCAGTACTTC. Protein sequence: CSVSAPSSYEQYF.

The CDR3 DNA sequence: TGTGCCAGCAGCCGGCGGACACTTTCTAATGAAAAACTGTTTTTT. Translation gives CASSRRTLSNEKLFF. This chain joins TRBV16 and TRBJ1-4; perhaps TRBD1 as D (5 bases). The V gene lost 4 bases and the J gene lost 3 bases, with 12 bases spanning the gap. Germline loops: CDR1 KGHSY, CDR2 FQNENV. The CDR3 contains 15 residues.

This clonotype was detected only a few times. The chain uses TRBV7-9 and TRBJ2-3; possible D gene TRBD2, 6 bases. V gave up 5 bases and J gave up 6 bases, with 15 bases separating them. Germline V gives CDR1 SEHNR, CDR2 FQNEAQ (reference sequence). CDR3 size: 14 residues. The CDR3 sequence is CASSPGGGADTQYF. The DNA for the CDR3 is TGTGCCAGCAGCCCCGGCGGAGGGGCTGATACGCAGTATTTT.

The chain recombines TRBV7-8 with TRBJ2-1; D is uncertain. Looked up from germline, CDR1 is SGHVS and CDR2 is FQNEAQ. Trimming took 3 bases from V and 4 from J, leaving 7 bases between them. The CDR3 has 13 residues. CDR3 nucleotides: TGTGCCAGCAGCTTGGCACAGTACAATGAGCAGTTCTTC. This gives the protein CASSLAQYNEQFF.

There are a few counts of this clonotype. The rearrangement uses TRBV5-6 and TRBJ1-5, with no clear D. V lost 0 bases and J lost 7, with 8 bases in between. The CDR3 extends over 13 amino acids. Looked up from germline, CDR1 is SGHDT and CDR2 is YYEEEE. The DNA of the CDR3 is TGTGCCAGCAGCTTGGGGCAGGAACAGCCCCAGCATTTT. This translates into CASSLGQEQPQHF.

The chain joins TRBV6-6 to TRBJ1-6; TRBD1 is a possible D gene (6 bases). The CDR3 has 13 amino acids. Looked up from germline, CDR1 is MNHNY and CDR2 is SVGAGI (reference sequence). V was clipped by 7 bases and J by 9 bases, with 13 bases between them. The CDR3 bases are TGTGCCAGCATAGGGGGTAGGGCTTCACCCCTCCACTTT. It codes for CASIGGRASPLHF.

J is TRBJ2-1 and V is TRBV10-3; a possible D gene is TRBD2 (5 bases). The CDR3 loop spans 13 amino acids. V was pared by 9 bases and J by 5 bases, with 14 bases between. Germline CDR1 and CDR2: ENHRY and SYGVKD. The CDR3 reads CAIGRGGDNEQFF. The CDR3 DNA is TGTGCCATAGGACGGGGTGGGGACAATGAGCAGTTCTTC.

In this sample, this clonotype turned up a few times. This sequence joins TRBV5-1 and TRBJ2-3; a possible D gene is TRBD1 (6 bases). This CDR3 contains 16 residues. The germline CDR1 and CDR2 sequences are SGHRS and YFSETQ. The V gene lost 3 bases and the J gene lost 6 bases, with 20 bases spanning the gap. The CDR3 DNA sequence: TGCGCCAGCAGCTCACAGGGAACGATCCCAGGGGATACGCAGTATTTT. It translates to CASSSQGTIPGDTQYF.

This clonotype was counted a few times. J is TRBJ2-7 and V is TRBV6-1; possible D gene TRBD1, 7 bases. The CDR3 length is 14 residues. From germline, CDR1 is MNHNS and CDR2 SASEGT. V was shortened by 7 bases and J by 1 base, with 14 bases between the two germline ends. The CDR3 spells CASTGGFGSYEQYF. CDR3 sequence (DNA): TGTGCCAGCACAGGGGGGTTCGGGTCCTACGAGCAGTACTTC.

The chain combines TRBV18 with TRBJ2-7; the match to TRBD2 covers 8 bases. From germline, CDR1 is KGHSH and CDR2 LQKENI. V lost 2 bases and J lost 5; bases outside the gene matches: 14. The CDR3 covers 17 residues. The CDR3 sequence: CASSPGTRGLVSHEQYF. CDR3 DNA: TGTGCCAGCTCACCAGGAACCCGGGGACTAGTTTCACACGAGCAGTACTTC.

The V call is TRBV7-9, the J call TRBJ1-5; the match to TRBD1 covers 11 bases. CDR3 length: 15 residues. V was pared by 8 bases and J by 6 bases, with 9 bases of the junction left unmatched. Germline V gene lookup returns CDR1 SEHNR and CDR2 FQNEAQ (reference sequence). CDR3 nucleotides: TGTGCCAGCTCCCACGGACAGGGGGCTTTTCAGCCCCAGCATTTT. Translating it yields CASSHGQGAFQPQHF.

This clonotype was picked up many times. The CDR3, as DNA: TGTGCCAGCAGCCAAGGGGGACTAGCGGATGAGCAGTTCTTC. Translation: CASSQGGLADEQFF. The chain couples TRBV14 to TRBJ2-1; 11 bases are a match to TRBD2. Germline V CDR1 and CDR2: SGHDN, FVKESK. V lost 1 base and J lost 8; bases outside the gene matches: 1. The CDR3 is 14 amino acids.

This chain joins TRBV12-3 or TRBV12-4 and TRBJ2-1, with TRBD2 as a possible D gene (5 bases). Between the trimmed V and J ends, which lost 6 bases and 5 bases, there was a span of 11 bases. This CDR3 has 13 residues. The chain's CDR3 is CASSPSPNNEQFF. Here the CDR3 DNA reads TGTGCCAGCAGCCCTAGCCCAAACAATGAGCAGTTCTTC.

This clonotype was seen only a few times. The CDR3 DNA sequence: TGTGCCAGCAGTTTAGCAGTGGTGCAGGGCTGGGGAAACACTGAAGCTTTCTTT. Protein sequence: CASSLAVVQGWGNTEAFF. The chain is built from TRBV12-3 or TRBV12-4 and TRBJ1-1; a weak D match, TRBD1 (5 bases). This CDR3 has 18 amino acids. Trimming took 0 bases from V and 2 from J, leaving 19 bases between them.

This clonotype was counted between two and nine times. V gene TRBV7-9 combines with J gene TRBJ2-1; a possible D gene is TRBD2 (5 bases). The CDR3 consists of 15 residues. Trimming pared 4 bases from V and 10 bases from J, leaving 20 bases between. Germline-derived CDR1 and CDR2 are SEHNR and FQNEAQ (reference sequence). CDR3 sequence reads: CASSSLMTLREEQFF. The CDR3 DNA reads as TGTGCCAGCAGCTCCTTGATGACCCTGAGGGAAGAGCAGTTCTTC.

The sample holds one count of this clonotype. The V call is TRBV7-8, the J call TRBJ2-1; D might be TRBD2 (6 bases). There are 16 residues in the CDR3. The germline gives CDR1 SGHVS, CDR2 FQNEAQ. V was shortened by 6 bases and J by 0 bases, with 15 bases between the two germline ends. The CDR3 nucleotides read TGTGCCAGCAGGCCCGGGACTGGCGTCTCCTACAATGAGCAGTTCTTC. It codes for CASRPGTGVSYNEQFF.